These 26 T cell receptor beta chains originate from one sample sequenced in a study of cytomegalovirus exposure and HLA in healthy donors. The PCR contained 60 Vbeta and 13 Jbeta primers. Data came from immunoSEQ multiplex PCR; TCRdb stores just in-frame clones and leaves some out. This table holds roughly 120,000 clones, more than 65% found once. The sample consisted of PBMCs. The receptors come from a man aged 18 to 29 in good health and CMV-seropositive.

This chain joins TRBV5-6 and TRBJ2-3, with TRBD2 matching 7 bases. Germline lookup yields CDR1 SGHDT and CDR2 YYEEEE. Trimming took 3 bases from V and 0 from J; bases not matched to a gene: 13. The CDR3 totals 18 residues. CDR3 nucleotides: TGTGCCAGCAGCTCAGATAGCCGGGACTACAGAAGCACAGATACGCAGTATTTT. This sequence encodes CASSSDSRDYRSTDTQYF.

The rearrangement joins TRBV11-2 to TRBJ1-5; no clear D gene. This CDR3 spans 14 amino acids. V was trimmed by 6 bases and J by 6 bases, leaving 15 bases between them. CDR1 SGHAT and CDR2 FQNNGV come from the germline V gene. CDR3 residues: CASSLEGGGQPQHF. The CDR3 DNA reads TGTGCCAGCAGTCTAGAGGGCGGAGGTCAGCCCCAGCATTTT.

This sequence joins TRBV15 and TRBJ1-1; D possibly corresponds to TRBD1 (6 bases). CDR1 LNHNV and CDR2 YYDKDF come from the germline V gene (reference sequence). This CDR3 region has 15 residues. V lost 5 bases and J 1 base, leaving 14 bases between the germline ends. The CDR3 coding sequence is TGTGCCACCAGCGGACGGACAGCTTGGAACACTGAAGCTTTCTTT. This translates into CATSGRTAWNTEAFF. Using reference TRBV15 and TRBJ1-1 for the parts outside the CDR3, the full variable domain is DAMVIQNPRYQVTQFGKPVTLSCSQTLNHNVMYWYQQKSSQAPKLLFHYYDKDFNNEADTPDNFQSRRPNTSFCFLDIRSPGLGDTAMYLCATSGRTAWNTEAFFGQGTRLTVV.

The chain carries TRBV5-1 and TRBJ2-5; 9 nucleotides agree with TRBD1. The DNA end favors TRBJ2-7, so the J call may be wrong. Germline values: CDR1 SGHRS, CDR2 YFSETQ. The CDR3 sequence is 16 residues long. As DNA, the CDR3 is TGCGCCAGCAGCTTGGAAAAACAGGGGGCTTCCTACGAGCAGTACTTC. This gives the protein CASSLEKQGASYEQYF.

V is TRBV6-6 and J is TRBJ2-1; 13 bases fit TRBD2. Germline CDR1 MNHNY, CDR2 SVGAGI (reference sequence). This CDR3 has 16 amino acids. V gave up 0 bases and J gave up 6 bases; unmatched junction bases: 2. The CDR3 nucleotides are TGTGCCAGCAGTTACTCGGGGACTAGCGGGGTCAATGAGCAGTTCTTC. Translated: CASSYSGTSGVNEQFF.

The chain carries TRBV11-2 and TRBJ2-7, with a possible D match to TRBD2 (5 bases). Germline loops: CDR1 SGHAT, CDR2 FQNNGV. V dropped 5 bases and J dropped 3 bases, with 14 bases sitting between them. The CDR3 has 14 residues. This CDR3 is CASSPPGEGYEQYF. Here the CDR3 DNA reads TGTGCCAGCAGCCCGCCGGGCGAGGGCTACGAGCAGTACTTC.

The chain combines TRBV11-2 with TRBJ2-7; 8 bases line up with TRBD1. The CDR3 runs to 14 residues. CDR1 and CDR2 (germline): SGHAT, FQNNGV. Trimming removed 6 bases from V and 4 bases from J; junction bases left unmatched: 8. The DNA for the CDR3 is TGTGCCAGCAGTCAGAGGACAGGGCCTTACGAGCAGTACTTC. As protein: CASSQRTGPYEQYF.

The chain is built from TRBV4-2 and TRBJ1-2; possibly TRBD1 for D (6 bases). V lost 1 base and J lost 4, with 16 bases in between. The germline V gene has CDR1 LGHNA and CDR2 YNFKEQ. CDR3 length equals 16 residues. CDR3 nucleotides: TGTGCCAGCAGCCAAGGAGGGGTAGGGGGTAGCTATGGCTACACCTTC. Its translation: CASSQGGVGGSYGYTF.

The chain employs TRBV7-6 and TRBJ1-2, with 11 bases fitting TRBD1. The CDR3 runs to 16 residues. J lost 6 bases, V lost 4 bases, and 10 bases had no gene match. Per germline, CDR1 SGHVS and CDR2 FNYEAQ. The CDR3, as DNA: TGTGCCAGCAGCTCGTCCGGGACAGGGGGTTTCGATGGCTACACCTTC. As protein: CASSSSGTGGFDGYTF.

The chain combines TRBV5-4 with TRBJ2-1; TRBD2 matches at 11 bases. Germline V lookup: CDR1 SGHNT, CDR2 YYREEE (reference sequence). This CDR3 has 15 amino acids. Unmatched junction bases numbered 2, after V lost 0 bases and J lost 6 bases. CDR3 residues: CASSLGLAGGNEQFF. CDR3 DNA sequence: TGTGCCAGCAGCTTGGGGCTAGCGGGAGGCAATGAGCAGTTCTTC.

CDR3 in amino acids: CASSSLLAFNEQFF. The CDR3 DNA is TGTGCCAGCAGTTCCCTACTAGCATTCAATGAGCAGTTCTTC. J is TRBJ2-1 and V is TRBV27; perhaps TRBD2 as D (6 bases). This CDR3 has 14 amino acids. Germline loops: CDR1 MNHEY, CDR2 SMNVEV (reference sequence). Trimming removed 4 bases from V and 6 bases from J, with 13 bases in between.

This rearrangement joins TRBV19 to TRBJ2-1; no reliable D call. CDR3 size: 14 residues. The germline V and J ends were trimmed by 1 base and 3 bases, with 7 bases remaining between them. Per germline, CDR1 LNHDA and CDR2 SQIVND (reference sequence). For the CDR3, the DNA is TGTGCCAGTAGTATAGGCCTAGTCTACAATGAGCAGTTCTTC. Translation: CASSIGLVYNEQFF.

The genes are TRBV5-6 and TRBJ1-1; tentative D call: TRBD1 (5 bases). Between the trimmed V and J ends, which lost 6 bases and 6 bases, there was a span of 18 bases. The CDR3 runs to 14 residues. Germline-derived CDR1 and CDR2 are SGHDT and YYEEEE. The CDR3 is CASTPLGGSAEAFF. The CDR3, as DNA: TGTGCCAGCACCCCCCTCGGGGGATCGGCTGAAGCTTTCTTT.

The gene calls are TRBV6-1 and TRBJ1-2, with a tentative D call TRBD1 (5 bases). Germline lookup yields CDR1 MNHNS and CDR2 SASEGT. The V end was cut by 2 bases, the J end by 4 bases, with 17 bases between. This CDR3 comprises 16 residues. The CDR3, as DNA: TGTGCCAGCAGTGAACGGGCAGGGTCCCACGCCTATGGCTACACCTTC. Translated: CASSERAGSHAYGYTF.

This rearrangement joins TRBV5-1 to TRBJ1-4; D not resolved. V lost 0 bases and J lost 12, with 15 bases in between. The germline CDR1 and CDR2 sequences are SGHRS and YFSETQ. This CDR3 comprises 14 residues. CDR3 nucleotides: TGCGCCAGCAGCTTGGCCGAGAGGGCTGGGGAACTGTTTTTT. Residues: CASSLAERAGELFF.

Note on this clone: The sample contains more than one DNA sequence encoding this CDR3. The rearrangement links TRBV28 to TRBJ2-6; a possible D gene is TRBD1 (6 bases). CDR1 and CDR2 (germline): MDHEN, SYDVKM. CDR3 size: 18 residues. Trimming took off 6 bases at V and 0 bases at J, with 18 bases between the two ends. The CDR3 coding sequence is TGTGCCAGCAGCTTTCAAGCAGGGGCGAGCTCTGGGGCCAACGTCCTGACTTTC. Amino acid sequence: CASSFQAGASSGANVLTF.

The chain joins TRBV10-3 to TRBJ2-2; 7 bases line up with TRBD1. With 8 bases clipped from V and 4 bases from J, the junction kept 22 bases outside the gene matches. The CDR3 covers 19 residues. The germline V gene encodes CDR1 ENHRY and CDR2 SYGVKD. DNA for the CDR3: TGTGCCATCCTCCAGTTCATGTCCAGACAGGGCATTACCACCGGGGAGCTGTTTTTT. Translation: CAILQFMSRQGITTGELFF.

V gene TRBV30 combines with J gene TRBJ1-2; D unclear. The length of the CDR3 is 14 residues. With 2 bases removed from V and 4 bases from J, the gap between germline ends came to 14 bases. Germline V gene lookup returns CDR1 GTSNPN and CDR2 SVGIG (reference sequence). The CDR3 reads CAWSSQTYSYGYTF. In DNA, the CDR3 is TGTGCCTGGAGTTCCCAGACGTACAGCTATGGCTACACCTTC. Looking up the rest from reference TRBV30 and TRBJ1-2 gives the full variable domain: SQTIHQWPATLVQPVGSPLSLECTVEGTSNPNLYWYRQAAGRGLQLLFYSVGIGQISSEVPQNLSASRPQDRQFILSSKKLLLSDSGFYLCAWSSQTYSYGYTFGSGTRLTVV.

As to this clone: Compared with germline, one end of the junction differs, possibly owing to a read error. This chain uses TRBV18 with TRBJ2-7, with TRBD1 matching over 9 bases. Germline CDR1 is KGHSH and CDR2 is LQKENI. This CDR3 is built from 14 residues. The CDR3 protein is CASPPRQGVYEQYF. Here the CDR3 DNA reads TGTGCCAGCCCACCACGACAGGGGGTCTACGAGCAGTACTTC.

J is TRBJ2-7 and V is TRBV11-2, with 9 bases identical to TRBD1. Germline trimming cut 3 bases from V and 5 bases from J; bases unmatched to any gene: 5. This CDR3 contains 14 residues. CDR1 SGHAT and CDR2 FQNNGV come from the germline V gene. CDR3 sequence: CASSFTGGIDEQYF. The CDR3 bases are TGTGCCAGCAGCTTCACAGGGGGCATCGACGAGCAGTACTTC.

This chain uses TRBV18 with TRBJ1-1, with 8 bases aligning to TRBD1. V was pared by 7 bases and J by 2 bases, with 3 bases of the junction left unmatched. The CDR3 has 13 residues. Germline CDR1 and CDR2: KGHSH and LQKENI. CDR3 sequence reads: CASCAGGNTEAFF. The CDR3 nucleotides read TGTGCCAGCTGTGCAGGGGGCAACACTGAAGCTTTCTTT. Complete variable domain (other parts from reference TRBV18 and TRBJ1-1): NAGVMQNPRHLVRRRGQEARLRCSPMKGHSHVYWYRQLPEEGLKFMVYLQKENIIDESGMPKERFSAEFPKEGPSILRIQQVVRGDSAAYFCASCAGGNTEAFFGQGTRLTVV.

The count of this clone is one. The V call is TRBV19, the J call TRBJ1-5, with TRBD1 matching over 8 bases. The V and J ends lost 7 bases and 2 bases, in that order; junction bases with no gene match: 7. Per the germline V gene, CDR1 is LNHDA and CDR2 is SQIVND (reference sequence). This CDR3 spans 15 amino acids. This CDR3 reads CASMRGQVGNQPQHF. In DNA, the CDR3 is TGTGCCAGTATGAGGGGACAGGTTGGCAATCAGCCCCAGCATTTT. The whole variable domain, remainder taken from reference TRBV19 and TRBJ1-5, is DGGITQSPKYLFRKEGQNVTLSCEQNLNHDAMYWYRQDPGQGLRLIYYSQIVNDFQKGDIAEGYSVSREKKESFPLTVTSAQKNPTAFYLCASMRGQVGNQPQHFGDGTRLSIL.

V gene TRBV2 combines with J gene TRBJ1-6, with D uncertain. Germline CDR1 is SNHLY and CDR2 is FYNNEI. The V end lost 10 bases, the J end lost 7 bases, and 14 bases lay between the germline ends. This CDR3 spans 13 amino acids. This CDR3 reads CATKNQRNSPLHF. The DNA for the CDR3 is TGTGCCACCAAGAATCAGAGGAATTCACCCCTCCACTTT.

This clone was seen just once. The chain links TRBV9 to TRBJ2-2, with 7 positions matching TRBD2. J gave up 7 bases and V 4 bases, and 7 bases lay outside the gene matches. This CDR3 is 14 amino acids long. CDR1 SGDLS and CDR2 YYNGEE come from the germline V gene. The DNA for the CDR3 is TGTGCCAGCAGCCCAGATGCGGGAGTCGGGGAGCTGTTTTTT. Protein sequence: CASSPDAGVGELFF.

The chain couples TRBV11-1 to TRBJ1-1, with 8 bases identical to TRBD1. Germline loops: CDR1 SGHAT, CDR2 FQDESV (reference sequence). The CDR3 totals 15 residues. The V and J ends lost 3 bases and 1 base, in that order; junction bases with no gene match: 4. DNA for the CDR3: TGTGCCAGCAGCTTTTCCGGGACAGGGAACACTGAAGCTTTCTTT. Amino acids: CASSFSGTGNTEAFF. The variable domain in full, completed from reference TRBV11-1 and TRBJ1-1, reads EAEVAQSPRYKITEKSQAVAFWCDPISGHATLYWYRQILGQGPELLVQFQDESVVDDSQLPKDRFSAERLKGVDSTLKIQPAELGDSAMYLCASSFSGTGNTEAFFGQGTRLTVV.

This clone was detected only a few times. The chain carries TRBV6-6 and TRBJ1-1, with D hard to call. The CDR3 has 12 residues. V lost 6 bases to trimming and J lost 5 bases, with 10 bases between them. Germline values: CDR1 MNHNY, CDR2 SVGAGI (reference sequence). The CDR3 DNA reads as TGTGCCAGCAGATGGACGGGGACTGAAGCTTTCTTT. Translation gives CASRWTGTEAFF.